This T cell receptor (beta chain) was identified during a study of blood T cell repertoires in COVID-19. Across the whole study: Some COVID-19 samples were acute and others convalescent; all came from the United States, Italy and Spain.

The protocol was immunoSEQ multiplex PCR, while the TCRdb copy is restricted to in-frame clones and leaves out a portion. The sample comprises fewer than 200,000 clones, roughly nine tenths of which are singletons, and approximately 2% rests with the top ten. This CDR3 comprises 15 residues. Trimming left V 0 bases short and J 0 bases short, with 8 bases between. CDR1 and CDR2 (germline): SGHRS, YFSETQ. The clonotype was recovered from a man aged 18 to 35 who had recovered from COVID-19. The V and J genes are TRBV5-1 and TRBJ2-3; the D gene is possibly TRBD2 (6 bases). Material for sequencing was peripheral blood. The CDR3 loop is CASSLAGDSTDTQYF. CDR3 DNA sequence: TGCGCCAGCAGCTTGGCGGGAGATAGCACAGATACGCAGTATTTT.